A single sample gave rise to the 23 T cell receptor beta chains below, sequenced in a study of identical twins. TCRdb fed the 5' RACE reads into MiXCR, producing one record per CDR3 protein. The sample shows hundreds of thousands of distinct CDR3 sequences, more than 9% of them seen only once. The same sample was also used in a study of yellow fever vaccine responses in identical twins.

The specimen was PBMCs. Receptor source: a woman aged 18-29 years in good health.

This clonotype was found a few times. The gene calls are TRBV11-2 and TRBJ2-3, with 10 bases identical to TRBD2. CDR3 size: 18 residues. V was pared by 0 bases and J by 0 bases, with 6 bases of the junction left unmatched. In germline, CDR1 is SGHAT, CDR2 FQNNGV. The CDR3 DNA follows: TGTGCCAGCAGCTTAGAGCCTAGCGGGAGACGGAGCACAGATACGCAGTATTTT. Encoded protein: CASSLEPSGRRSTDTQYF.

This chain links TRBV4-1 with TRBJ2-7; 12 bases map to TRBD2. Germline values: CDR1 MGHRA, CDR2 YSYEKL. The CDR3 is made up of 16 amino acids. Trimming at V came to 4 bases and at J to 3 bases, leaving 7 bases not matched to a gene. Here the CDR3 DNA reads TGCGCCAGCAGCCGAACCAGGACTAGCGGGGACTACGAGCAGTACTTC. Translated: CASSRTRTSGDYEQYF.

This clonotype was seen only a few times. This chain links TRBV7-7 with TRBJ2-7, with a tentative D call TRBD1 (6 bases). There are 13 residues in the CDR3. V was trimmed by 1 base and J by 5 bases, leaving 9 bases between them. Germline V gene sequence: CDR1 SSHAT, CDR2 FNYEAQ (reference sequence). Here the CDR3 reads CASSLDRANEQYF. CDR3 nucleotide sequence: TGTGCCAGCAGCTTAGACAGGGCCAACGAGCAGTACTTC.

Concerning this clonotype itself: At one end, the junction sequence differs from germline, possibly due to a read error. The V call is TRBV6-4, the J call TRBJ2-3; 9 bases match TRBD2. The germline V gene has CDR1 MRHNA and CDR2 SNTAGT. This CDR3 spans 19 amino acids. The CDR3 coding sequence is TGTGCCTGCAGTCCTTCGTTCCCCCCAGCGGGGGGCGGTACAGATACGCAGTATTTT. Protein sequence: CACSPSFPPAGGGTDTQYF.

V is TRBV15 and J is TRBJ1-4, with D uncertain. Germline loops: CDR1 LNHNV, CDR2 YYDKDF (reference sequence). Trimming left V 3 bases short and J 8 bases short, with 16 bases between. CDR3 length: 15 residues. CDR3 sequence reads: CATSRGTSGTEKLFF. The CDR3 coding sequence is TGTGCCACCAGCAGGGGTACTTCGGGAACCGAAAAACTGTTTTTT.

V is TRBV12-3 or TRBV12-4 and J is TRBJ2-7; D is possibly TRBD2 (6 bases). The CDR3 consists of 14 residues. The ends were cut back, 5 bases at V and 5 bases at J, with 16 bases in the middle. The CDR3: CASSGKGLPHEQYF. The CDR3, as DNA: TGTGCCAGCAGTGGCAAGGGACTTCCCCACGAGCAGTACTTC.

This clonotype has just a few counts. At one end the junction does not follow the germline gene, possibly because of a read error. This chain joins TRBV28 and TRBJ2-3; D could derive from TRBD1 or TRBD2 (5 bases each). Germline V gene lookup returns CDR1 MDHEN and CDR2 SYDVKM. The CDR3 runs to 11 residues. CDR3: CASSQVGRSDF. The CDR3 DNA is TGTGCCAGCAGCCAAGTGGGACGCTCGGATTTT. Using reference TRBV28 and TRBJ2-3 for the parts outside the CDR3, the full variable domain is DVKVTQSSRYLVKRTGEKVFLECVQDMDHENMFWYRQDPGLGLRLIYFSYDVKMKEKGDIPEGYSVSREKKERFSLILESASTNQTSMYLCASSQVGRSDFGPGTRLTVL.

This chain links TRBV21-1 with TRBJ2-5; TRBD1, the D gene given by the table, was not confirmed from the DNA. TRBV21-1 is an annotated pseudogene. This CDR3 comprises 18 residues. The CDR3 DNA sequence: TGTGCCAGCAGCCGACCCATTACAGGGGGCGCAGGGTTGGAGACCCAGTACTTC. This gives the protein CASSRPITGGAGLETQYF.

This clonotype was observed a handful of times. The V and J genes are TRBV28 and TRBJ2-3, with 12 bases that match TRBD1. Germline V gene data show CDR1 as MDHEN and CDR2 as SYDVKM. CDR3 size: 16 residues. V was clipped by 1 base and J by 4 bases; unmatched bases: 3. The CDR3 nucleotides are TGTGCCAGCAGTTTATCGGGACAGGGGGCCTCAGATACGCAGTATTTT. It codes for CASSLSGQGASDTQYF.

This rearrangement joins TRBV12-3 or TRBV12-4 to TRBJ1-5; TRBD1 aligns across 9 bases. The CDR3 loop spans 14 amino acids. V trimming: 6 bases; J trimming: 9 bases; junction bases outside the gene matches: 9. CDR3 coding DNA: TGTGCCAGCAGCCAAGGACAGGGGATATGGCCCCAGCATTTT. Translating gives CASSQGQGIWPQHF.

The table lists this clonotype with a few counts. V usage is TRBV5-1 and J usage is TRBJ2-1, with D unclear. Germline CDR1 SGHRS, CDR2 YFSETQ. The CDR3 consists of 15 residues. V dropped 4 bases and J dropped 2 bases, with 13 bases sitting between them. CDR3 region: CASSEAEKPYNEQFF. The DNA for the CDR3 is TGCGCCAGCAGCGAGGCGGAGAAACCCTACAATGAGCAGTTCTTC. The complete variable domain, with remaining parts taken from reference TRBV5-1 and TRBJ2-1, reads KAGVTQTPRYLIKTRGQQVTLSCSPISGHRSVSWYQQTPGQGLQFLFEYFSETQRNKGNFPGRFSGRQFSNSRSEMNVSTLELGDSALYLCASSEAEKPYNEQFFGPGTRLTVL.

The sample holds many counts of this clonotype. The CDR3 nucleotides read TGTGCCAGCAGTTTGATACTAGCGGGAGTCCAAGAGACCCAGTACTTC. This gives the protein CASSLILAGVQETQYF. V and J are TRBV12-3 or TRBV12-4 and TRBJ2-5; 11 bases align to TRBD2. V gave up 3 bases and J gave up 1 base; unmatched junction bases: 4. The CDR3 length is 16 residues.

The chain recombines TRBV6-1 with TRBJ2-7; 8 bases match TRBD2. The V segment lost 2 bases and the J segment 1 base; nucleotides outside the gene matches: 7. The germline V gene has CDR1 MNHNS and CDR2 SASEGT. The CDR3 length is 16 residues. In DNA, the CDR3 is TGTGCCAGCAGTGAAACGAGAGTAGCGGGATCCTACGAGCAGTACTTC. Translating gives CASSETRVAGSYEQYF.

The V call is TRBV6-6, the J call TRBJ1-3, with D unclear. This CDR3 comprises 12 residues. Per the germline V gene, CDR1 is MNHNY and CDR2 is SVGAGI (reference sequence). The germline V and J ends were trimmed by 7 bases and 4 bases, with 8 bases remaining between them. The CDR3, as DNA: TGTGCCAGCACCAGTGGGGGAAACACCATATATTTT. Translated: CASTSGGNTIYF.

The chain is built from TRBV4-1 and TRBJ2-5; 7 positions agree with TRBD1. Per the germline V gene, CDR1 is MGHRA and CDR2 is YSYEKL. CDR3 size: 17 residues. Trimming at V came to 0 bases and at J to 1 base, leaving 8 bases not matched to a gene. CDR3 residues: CASSQDTARGPQETQYF. CDR3 DNA: TGCGCCAGCAGCCAAGATACGGCGAGGGGGCCCCAAGAGACCCAGTACTTC.

This clonotype has just a few counts. The gene calls are TRBV6-2 or TRBV6-3 and TRBJ1-5; 10 bases agree with TRBD1. This CDR3 region has 15 residues. CDR1 is MNHEY, CDR2 SVGEGT, per germline. V shed 5 bases, J shed 1 base, and the junction held 2 bases outside the gene matches. The CDR3 is CASSDRGLSNQPQHF. For the CDR3, the DNA is TGTGCCAGCAGTGACAGGGGGCTGAGCAATCAGCCCCAGCATTTT.

CDR3 sequence reads: CASSHLTGLKDTQYF. Here the CDR3 DNA reads TGTGCCAGCAGCCACCTGACAGGGCTTAAGGATACGCAGTATTTT. The V gene is TRBV3-1, the J gene TRBJ2-3; 7 bases fit TRBD1. V lost 3 bases, J lost 6 bases, and 9 bases stayed unmatched. The germline gives CDR1 LGHDT, CDR2 YNNKEL (reference sequence). The CDR3 sequence is 15 residues long.

This clonotype was detected a few times. The V call is TRBV5-1, the J call TRBJ2-2; weak D call: TRBD1 (5 bases). CDR3 length equals 13 residues. CDR1 is SGHRS, CDR2 YFSETQ, per germline. V dropped 4 bases and J dropped 6 bases, with 10 bases sitting between them. CDR3 loop: CASSSRVSGELFF. CDR3 DNA sequence: TGCGCCAGCAGCAGCAGGGTTTCCGGGGAGCTGTTTTTT.

This clonotype was counted at least ten times. The chain uses TRBV5-1 and TRBJ1-1; TRBD1 matches 8 bases. This CDR3 region has 13 residues. The J segment lost 1 base and the V segment lost 5 bases, leaving 1 base of the junction unmatched. From germline, CDR1 is SGHRS and CDR2 YFSETQ. The CDR3 here is CASRGQENTEAFF. The DNA for the CDR3 is TGCGCCAGCAGGGGACAGGAGAACACTGAAGCTTTCTTT.

This clonotype was counted between two and nine times. The rearrangement links TRBV28 to TRBJ2-7, with D tentatively TRBD2 (7 bases). Looked up from germline, CDR1 is MDHEN and CDR2 is SYDVKM. CDR3 length: 15 residues. V was cut by 5 bases and J by 2 bases, with 16 bases left in between. The CDR3 coding sequence is TGTGCCAGCAGTCCGGTGGCGGGGGCCACCTACGAGCAGTACTTC. It yields the protein CASSPVAGATYEQYF.

The chain joins TRBV20-1 to TRBJ2-7, with D tentatively TRBD1 (5 bases). The germline V gene encodes CDR1 DFQATT and CDR2 SNEGSKA (reference sequence). CDR3 length: 15 residues. Trimming took off 0 bases at V and 1 base at J, with 13 bases between the two ends. DNA for the CDR3: TGCAGTGCTAGAGATAGCCAGGGAATTTCCTACGAGCAGTACTTC. Translating it yields CSARDSQGISYEQYF.

This clonotype was found a few times. One end of the junction fails to match germline, which may point to a read error. This chain joins TRBV12-3 or TRBV12-4 and TRBJ1-1; TRBD1 matches 9 bases. CDR3 length: 15 residues. The CDR3: CASSLASTGGALTFF. CDR3 sequence (DNA): TGTGCCAGCAGCTTAGCCAGCACAGGGGGCGCACTGACTTTCTTT.

This clonotype was recorded many times. This chain uses TRBV6-1 with TRBJ2-7; D is unresolved. Germline V lookup: CDR1 MNHNS, CDR2 SASEGT. CDR3 length equals 13 residues. The V gene lost 4 bases and the J gene lost 3 bases, with 10 bases spanning the gap. The CDR3 DNA reads as TGTGCCAGCAGTGTTTCGGTAATCTACGAGCAGTACGTC. This translates into CASSVSVIYEQYV.